This TCR beta chain was captured in a study of OX40 agonist ivuxolimab in advanced cancers. Trimming stripped 4 bases from V and 4 bases from J, with 19 bases between. The CDR3 consists of 16 residues. Germline-derived CDR1 and CDR2 are SGHTA and FQGNSA. Study-wide results and caveats: Expansion of clones was among the lowest in partial responders at 0.1-3.0 mg/kg. The study did not work out the antigen specificity of the expanded peripheral T cells.

Here immunoSEQ multiplex PCR was the method, and the copy in TCRdb shows in-frame clones only, minus some. The sample has approximately 89,000 clones, about 88% seen once. This clone was seen just once. The antigen is undetermined. The material sequenced was CD4+ or CD8+ T cells sorted from blood, taken in a trial of the OX40 agonist ivuxolimab. The TCR comes from an adult with an advanced solid tumor such as melanoma, head and neck, liver or kidney cancer. The V gene is TRBV7-2, the J gene TRBJ1-1, with D tentatively TRBD1 (6 bases). The CDR3 nucleotides are TGTGCCAGCAGCTCCTCGTCGGTGCGAGGGGGCACTGAAGCTTTCTTT. It is translated as CASSSSSVRGGTEAFF.